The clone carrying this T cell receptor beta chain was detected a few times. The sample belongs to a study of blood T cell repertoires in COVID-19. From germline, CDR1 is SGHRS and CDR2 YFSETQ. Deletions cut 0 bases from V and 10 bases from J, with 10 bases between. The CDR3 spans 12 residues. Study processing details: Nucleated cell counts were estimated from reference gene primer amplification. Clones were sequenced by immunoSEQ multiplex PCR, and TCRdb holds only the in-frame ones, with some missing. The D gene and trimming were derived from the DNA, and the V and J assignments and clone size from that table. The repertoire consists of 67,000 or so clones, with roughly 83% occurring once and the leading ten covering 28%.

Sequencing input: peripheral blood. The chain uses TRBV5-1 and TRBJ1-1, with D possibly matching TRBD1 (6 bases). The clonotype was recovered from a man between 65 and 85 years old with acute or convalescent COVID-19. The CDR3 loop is CASSLDTGLAFF. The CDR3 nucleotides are TGCGCCAGCAGCTTGGATACAGGGTTAGCTTTCTTT.